These 24 T cell receptor beta chains originate from one sample sequenced in a study of T cells in Graves' hyperthyroidism and ophthalmopathy. What was amplified from RNA transcripts were TCR beta CDR3 regions. First-round RT-PCR with HTBI primers amplified the TCR CDR3 region. TCRdb reprocessed the multiplex PCR reads with MiXCR, giving one entry per CDR3 protein. This table has about 520,000 distinct CDR3 sequences, around a quarter appearing once. Sequences were obtained from blood. These receptors were collected from a woman under 40 with Graves' ophthalmopathy.

The rearrangement joins TRBV2 to TRBJ2-2; unclear D gene. Per the germline V gene, CDR1 is SNHLY and CDR2 is FYNNEI. Trimming cost V 7 bases and J 6 bases, with 12 bases left between them. The CDR3 is 13 residues long. The CDR3 region has the DNA TGTGCCAGCAATGGGGTAGTCCCCGGGGAGCTGTTTTTT. Protein sequence: CASNGVVPGELFF.

In its sample, this clonotype was seen many times. J is TRBJ2-7 and V is TRBV12-3 or TRBV12-4; D may be TRBD2 (5 bases). The CDR3 consists of 15 residues. V lost 3 bases, J lost 0 bases, and 12 bases lay in between. The CDR3 nucleotides read TGTGCCAGCAGTTTGGAGATTGGGAGCTCCTACGAGCAGTACTTC. Translated, it gives CASSLEIGSSYEQYF.

This clonotype was recorded many times. This sequence joins TRBV7-2 and TRBJ1-1; D is ambiguous. CDR1 is SGHTA and CDR2 is FQGNSA in the germline V gene. With 1 base removed from V and 13 bases from J, the gap between germline ends came to 13 bases. The CDR3 contains 12 residues. The CDR3 loop reads CASSLGWGYVFF. The CDR3 DNA sequence: TGTGCCAGCAGCTTAGGGTGGGGTTACGTTTTCTTT.

The chain is built from TRBV30 and TRBJ1-3; D is perhaps TRBD1 (5 bases). Deletions cut 0 bases from V and 2 bases from J, with 8 bases between. CDR1 GTSNPN and CDR2 SVGIG come from the germline V gene (reference sequence). The CDR3 covers 14 residues. CDR3 sequence: CAWSVSRAGNTIYF. CDR3 nucleotide sequence: TGTGCCTGGAGTGTTAGCAGGGCTGGAAACACCATATATTTT.

This clonotype came up a few times. This sequence joins TRBV27 and TRBJ1-2; TRBD1 matches at 7 bases. This CDR3 spans 14 amino acids. The J segment lost 2 bases and the V segment lost 7 bases, leaving 7 bases of the junction unmatched. The germline V gene has CDR1 MNHEY and CDR2 SMNVEV (reference sequence). As DNA, the CDR3 is TGTGCCAGCAAAAGACAGGGAACAAACTATGGCTACACCTTC. Translated: CASKRQGTNYGYTF.

This clonotype was found many times. This rearrangement joins TRBV18 to TRBJ2-5; D is perhaps TRBD2 (5 bases). Germline CDR1 and CDR2: KGHSH and LQKENI. V lost 0 bases to trimming and J lost 4 bases, with 9 bases between them. The CDR3 loop spans 14 amino acids. CDR3 protein: CASSPPAGGETQYF. The DNA for the CDR3 is TGTGCCAGCTCACCACCTGCAGGAGGAGAGACCCAGTACTTC.

The table lists this clonotype with many counts. The CDR3 reads CSVESYQGTGELFF. CDR3 coding DNA: TGCAGCGTTGAATCGTATCAGGGGACCGGGGAGCTGTTTTTT. The V and J genes are TRBV29-1 and TRBJ2-2, with a tentative D call TRBD1 (6 bases). CDR1 SQVTM and CDR2 ANQGSEA come from the germline V gene. V lost 2 bases and J 5 bases, leaving 12 bases between the germline ends. The CDR3 length is 14 residues.

The genes are TRBV2 and TRBJ1-1; 7 bases align to TRBD1. Trimming removed 5 bases from V and 6 bases from J; junction bases left unmatched: 9. Per the germline V gene, CDR1 is SNHLY and CDR2 is FYNNEI. This CDR3 has 14 amino acids. DNA of the CDR3: TGTGCCAGCAGTCAGACAGGGTGGAGGGCTGAAGCTTTCTTT. It encodes CASSQTGWRAEAFF.

There are many counts of this clonotype. The chain links TRBV28 to TRBJ1-2; 8 bases fit TRBD1. The CDR3 contains 15 residues. Germline V gene sequence: CDR1 MDHEN, CDR2 SYDVKM. The J segment lost 7 bases and the V segment lost 6 bases, leaving 13 bases of the junction unmatched. The CDR3 protein is CASSPGADRVAGYTF. CDR3 nucleotides: TGTGCCAGCAGCCCAGGGGCGGACAGGGTGGCTGGCTACACCTTC.

This clonotype showed up many times. This chain joins TRBV29-1 and TRBJ2-7; 7 nucleotides align to TRBD1. The CDR3 sequence is 12 residues long. Unmatched junction bases numbered 7, after V lost 6 bases and J lost 5 bases. Per germline, CDR1 SQVTM and CDR2 ANQGSEA. The CDR3 DNA reads TGCAGCGTGGACAAGCAGGGGGACGAGCAGTACTTC. Translation: CSVDKQGDEQYF.

In this sample, this clonotype turned up many times. This chain links TRBV19 with TRBJ1-2; 7 bases map to TRBD1. This CDR3 contains 13 residues. With 4 bases clipped from V and 4 bases from J, the junction kept 3 bases outside the gene matches. CDR1 is LNHDA, CDR2 SQIVND, per germline (reference sequence). The CDR3 nucleotides are TGTGCCAGTAGTACGGACAGGACCTATGGCTACACCTTC. Translation: CASSTDRTYGYTF.

The table lists this clonotype with many counts. CDR3 protein: CASSLVNRGVAFF. The CDR3 DNA reads TGTGCCAGCAGTTTAGTGAACAGGGGGGTAGCTTTCTTT. The chain carries TRBV12-3 or TRBV12-4 and TRBJ1-1; 8 bases are shared with TRBD1. The ends lost 1 base at V and 10 bases at J; junction bases unmatched: 5. The CDR3 contains 13 residues.

This sequence joins TRBV2 and TRBJ2-5; 7 positions match TRBD2. This CDR3 is 13 amino acids long. The V gene end was trimmed by 3 bases and the J gene end by 6 bases; junction bases not matched to a gene: 4. Germline CDR1 and CDR2: SNHLY and FYNNEI. The CDR3 sequence: CASSEGGRKTQYF. The CDR3 coding sequence is TGTGCCAGCAGTGAGGGCGGGAGAAAGACCCAGTACTTC.

This clonotype showed up just a few times. V gene TRBV5-1 combines with J gene TRBJ2-7; D gene uncertain. The CDR3 is 12 amino acids. CDR1 and CDR2 from the germline V gene are SGHRS and YFSETQ. V gave up 6 bases and J gave up 0 bases, with 7 bases separating them. The CDR3 protein is CASIYDSYEQYF. The CDR3 DNA reads as TGCGCCAGCATCTACGACTCCTACGAGCAGTACTTC. The entire variable domain, with the rest obtained from reference TRBV5-1 and TRBJ2-7, is as follows: KAGVTQTPRYLIKTRGQQVTLSCSPISGHRSVSWYQQTPGQGLQFLFEYFSETQRNKGNFPGRFSGRQFSNSRSEMNVSTLELGDSALYLCASIYDSYEQYFGPGTRLTVT.

The chain employs TRBV7-9 and TRBJ2-5; tentatively, D is TRBD1 (5 bases). Germline assignment: CDR1 SEHNR and CDR2 FQNEAQ (reference sequence). Trimming stripped 1 base from V and 2 bases from J, with 8 bases between. The CDR3 spans 14 residues. The DNA for the CDR3 is TGTGCCAGCAGCTTAGATCGACAGCAAGAGACCCAGTACTTC. This translates into CASSLDRQQETQYF. Full variable domain (missing parts from reference TRBV7-9 and TRBJ2-5): DTGVSQNPRHKITKRGQNVTFRCDPISEHNRLYWYRQTLGQGPEFLTYFQNEAQLEKSRLLSDRFSAERPKGSFSTLEIQRTEQGDSAMYLCASSLDRQQETQYFGPGTRLLVL.

In its sample, this clonotype was seen many times. The chain couples TRBV29-1 to TRBJ2-7; 8 bases are a match to TRBD1. Germline CDR1 and CDR2: SQVTM and ANQGSEA. V gave up 6 bases and J gave up 5 bases; unmatched junction bases: 12. The CDR3 has 14 residues. For the CDR3, the DNA is TGCAGCGTCCTTAACCGGGACAGGTCCGACGAGCAGTACTTC. Its translation: CSVLNRDRSDEQYF.

This clonotype occurred many times. The chain links TRBV3-1 to TRBJ2-2, with D uncertain. CDR3 size: 15 residues. Trimming stripped 0 bases from V and 4 bases from J, with 9 bases between. Germline assignment: CDR1 LGHDT and CDR2 YNNKEL (reference sequence). The DNA for the CDR3 is TGTGCCAGCAGCCAAGACGGAAGGGCCACCGGGGAGCTGTTTTTT. Translated: CASSQDGRATGELFF.

This clonotype was found many times. This chain links TRBV6-1 with TRBJ2-2, with 8 bases matching TRBD1. With 6 bases clipped from V and 3 bases from J, the junction kept 9 bases outside the gene matches. The CDR3 runs 16 residues. Germline V lookup: CDR1 MNHNS, CDR2 SASEGT. CDR3: CASSLFGTGDTGELFF. The CDR3 DNA sequence: TGTGCCAGCAGCCTCTTCGGGACAGGAGACACCGGGGAGCTGTTTTTT.

The sample holds a few counts of this clonotype. CDR3 amino acids: CASSPRDLDEQYF. CDR3 sequence (DNA): TGTGCCAGCTCACCCCGGGATCTGGACGAGCAGTACTTC. The genes are TRBV18 and TRBJ2-7; the D gene is possibly TRBD2 (5 bases). Trimming left V 3 bases short and J 5 bases short, with 11 bases between. The germline gives CDR1 KGHSH, CDR2 LQKENI. CDR3 length: 13 residues.

A remark on this clonotype: This may stem from a read error, because a much larger clone lies one nucleotide away. The conserved final phenylalanine or tryptophan is absent from the CDR3, which likely points to a read error. This chain uses TRBV30 with TRBJ2-2; the match to TRBD2 covers 12 bases. The CDR3 length is 18 residues. V dropped 1 base and J dropped 3; count of bases not matched to a gene: 9. Germline assignment: CDR1 GTSNPN and CDR2 SVGIG (reference sequence). The CDR3 here is CAWSDLAGGPGYTGELFL. The CDR3 region has the DNA TGTGCCTGGAGTGACCTAGCGGGGGGGCCGGGGTACACCGGGGAGCTGTTTTTA.

This clonotype was detected a few times. This may be a read error: a much more frequent sequence differs by one nucleotide. The rearrangement links TRBV2 to TRBJ1-1; the D gene is possibly TRBD1 (6 bases). Germline CDR1 and CDR2: SNHLY and FYNNEI. The CDR3 has 13 amino acids. The CDR3: CASHFWGGTESFF. The DNA for the CDR3 is TGTGCCAGCCACTTTTGGGGGGGCACTGAATCTTTCTTT.

The chain links TRBV11-1 to TRBJ1-5; TRBD1 aligns across 8 bases. In germline, CDR1 is SGHAT, CDR2 FQDESV (reference sequence). CDR3 size: 16 residues. V was pared by 4 bases and J by 6 bases, with 11 bases of the junction left unmatched. This CDR3 reads CASSSRQGSRSQPQHF. The CDR3 DNA follows: TGTGCCAGCAGCTCTAGACAGGGGAGTCGTAGTCAGCCCCAGCATTTT.

This clonotype is a singleton in its sample. J is TRBJ2-5 and V is TRBV6-5, with 10 nucleotides matching TRBD2. The CDR3 is made up of 15 amino acids. Looked up from germline, CDR1 is MNHEY and CDR2 is SVGAGI. Losses at the gene ends were 2 bases for V and 3 bases for J; bases not matched to a gene: 3. In DNA form, the CDR3 reads TGTGCCAGCAGTTACGCAGCGGGGGGGGAAGAGACCCAGTACTTC. Amino acid sequence: CASSYAAGGEETQYF.

This clonotype has only a few counts. The V and J genes are TRBV19 and TRBJ2-5; D might be TRBD2 (6 bases). The CDR3 is made up of 15 amino acids. The germline V and J ends were trimmed by 4 bases and 3 bases, with 15 bases remaining between them. Germline V lookup: CDR1 LNHDA, CDR2 SQIVND (reference sequence). CDR3 nucleotide sequence: TGTGCCAGTAGTACAGGGCGGGGTGATGAAGAGACCCAGTACTTC. Amino acids: CASSTGRGDEETQYF.